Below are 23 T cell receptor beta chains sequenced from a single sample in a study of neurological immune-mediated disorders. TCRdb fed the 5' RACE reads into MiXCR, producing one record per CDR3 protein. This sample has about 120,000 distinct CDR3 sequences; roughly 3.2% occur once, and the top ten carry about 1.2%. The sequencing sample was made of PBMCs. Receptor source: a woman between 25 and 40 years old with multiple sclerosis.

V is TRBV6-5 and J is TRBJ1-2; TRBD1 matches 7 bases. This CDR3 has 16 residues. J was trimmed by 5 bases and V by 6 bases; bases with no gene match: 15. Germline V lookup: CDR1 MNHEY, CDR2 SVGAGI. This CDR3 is CASSTTGATLLYGYTF. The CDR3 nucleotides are TGTGCCAGCAGCACCACAGGGGCGACGTTGTTGTATGGCTACACCTTC.

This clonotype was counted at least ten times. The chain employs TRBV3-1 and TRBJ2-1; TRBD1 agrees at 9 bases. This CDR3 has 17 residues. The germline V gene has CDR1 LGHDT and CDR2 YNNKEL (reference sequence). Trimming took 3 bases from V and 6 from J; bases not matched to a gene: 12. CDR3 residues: CASSQTGMGTGRNEQFF. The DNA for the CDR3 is TGTGCCAGCAGCCAGACAGGGATGGGGACAGGGCGCAATGAGCAGTTCTTC.

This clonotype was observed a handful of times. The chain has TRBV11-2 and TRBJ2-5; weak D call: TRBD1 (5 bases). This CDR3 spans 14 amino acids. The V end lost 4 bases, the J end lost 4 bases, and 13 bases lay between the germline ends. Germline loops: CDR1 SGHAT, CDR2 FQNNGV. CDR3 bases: TGTGCCAGCAGCTCCGTCAGGGATTTAGAGACCCAGTACTTC. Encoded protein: CASSSVRDLETQYF.

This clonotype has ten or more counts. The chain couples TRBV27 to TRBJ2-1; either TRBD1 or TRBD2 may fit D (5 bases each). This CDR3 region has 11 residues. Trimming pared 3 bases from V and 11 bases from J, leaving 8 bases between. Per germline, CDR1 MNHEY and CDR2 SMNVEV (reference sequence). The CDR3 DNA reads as TGTGCCAGCAGTTTGAGGGGAAAGCAGTTCTTC. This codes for CASSLRGKQFF.

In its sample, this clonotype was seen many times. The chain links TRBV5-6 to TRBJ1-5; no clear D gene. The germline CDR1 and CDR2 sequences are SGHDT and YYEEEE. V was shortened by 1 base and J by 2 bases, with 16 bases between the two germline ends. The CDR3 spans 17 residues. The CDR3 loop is CASSLSPHKLGNQPQHF. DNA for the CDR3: TGTGCCAGCAGCTTGTCCCCGCATAAATTAGGCAATCAGCCCCAGCATTTT.

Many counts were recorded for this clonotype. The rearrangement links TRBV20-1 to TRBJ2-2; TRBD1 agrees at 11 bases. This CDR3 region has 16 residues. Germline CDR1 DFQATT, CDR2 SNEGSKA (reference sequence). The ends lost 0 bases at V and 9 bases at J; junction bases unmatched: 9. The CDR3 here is CSARDREDRGRRELFF. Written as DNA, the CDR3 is TGCAGTGCTAGAGATCGGGAGGACAGGGGGCGTCGGGAGCTGTTTTTT.

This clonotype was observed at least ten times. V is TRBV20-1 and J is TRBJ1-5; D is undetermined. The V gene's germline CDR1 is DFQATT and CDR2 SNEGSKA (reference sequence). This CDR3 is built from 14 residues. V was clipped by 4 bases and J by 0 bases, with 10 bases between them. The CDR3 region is CSATQTNSNQPQHF. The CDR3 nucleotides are TGCAGTGCTACCCAGACAAATAGCAATCAGCCCCAGCATTTT.

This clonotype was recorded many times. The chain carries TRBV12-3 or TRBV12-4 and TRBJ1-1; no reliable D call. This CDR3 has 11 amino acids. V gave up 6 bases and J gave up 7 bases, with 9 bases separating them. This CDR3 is CASSRSNEAFF. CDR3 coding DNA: TGTGCCAGCAGCCGATCCAATGAAGCTTTCTTT.

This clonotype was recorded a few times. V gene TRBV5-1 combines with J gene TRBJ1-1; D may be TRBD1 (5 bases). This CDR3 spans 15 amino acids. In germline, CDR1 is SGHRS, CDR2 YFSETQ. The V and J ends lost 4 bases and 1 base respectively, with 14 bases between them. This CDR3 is CASSLYTGWNTEAFF. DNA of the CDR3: TGCGCCAGCAGCCTCTACACAGGTTGGAACACTGAAGCTTTCTTT.

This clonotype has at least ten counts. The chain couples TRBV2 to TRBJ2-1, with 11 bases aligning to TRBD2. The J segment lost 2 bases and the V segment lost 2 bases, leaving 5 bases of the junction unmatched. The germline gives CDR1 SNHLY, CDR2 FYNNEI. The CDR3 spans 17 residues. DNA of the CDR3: TGTGCCAGCAGTGAACCGATGACTAGCGGGACCTACAATGAGCAGTTCTTC. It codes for CASSEPMTSGTYNEQFF.

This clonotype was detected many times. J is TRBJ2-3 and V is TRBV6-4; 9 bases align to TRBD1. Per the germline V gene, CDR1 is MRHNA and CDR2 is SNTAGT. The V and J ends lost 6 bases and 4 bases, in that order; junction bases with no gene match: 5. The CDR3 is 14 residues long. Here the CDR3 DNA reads TGTGCCAGCAGCCCGGGACAGGGCGCAGATACGCAGTATTTT. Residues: CASSPGQGADTQYF.

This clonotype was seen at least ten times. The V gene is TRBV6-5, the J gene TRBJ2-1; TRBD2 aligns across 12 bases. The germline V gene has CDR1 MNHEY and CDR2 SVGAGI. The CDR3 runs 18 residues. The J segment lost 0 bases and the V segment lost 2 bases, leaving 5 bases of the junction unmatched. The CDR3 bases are TGTGCCAGCAGTTACCCGACTAGCGGGGGTAGCTCCTACAATGAGCAGTTCTTC. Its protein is CASSYPTSGGSSYNEQFF.

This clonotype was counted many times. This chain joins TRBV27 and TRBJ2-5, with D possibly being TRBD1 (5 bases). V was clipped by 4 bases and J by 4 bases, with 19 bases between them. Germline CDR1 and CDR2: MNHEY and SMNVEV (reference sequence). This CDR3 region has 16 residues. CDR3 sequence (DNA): TGTGCCAGCAGTTCAACCCCCACAGGAAGGTCAGAGACCCAGTACTTC. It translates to CASSSTPTGRSETQYF.

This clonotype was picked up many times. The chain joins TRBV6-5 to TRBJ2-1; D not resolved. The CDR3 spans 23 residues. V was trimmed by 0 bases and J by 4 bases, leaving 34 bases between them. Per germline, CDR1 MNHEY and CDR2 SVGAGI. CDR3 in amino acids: CASSYSHLTAARRIGVWYNEQFF. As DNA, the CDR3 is TGTGCCAGCAGTTACTCGCACCTCACAGCAGCCCGTCGAATCGGAGTATGGTACAATGAGCAGTTCTTC.

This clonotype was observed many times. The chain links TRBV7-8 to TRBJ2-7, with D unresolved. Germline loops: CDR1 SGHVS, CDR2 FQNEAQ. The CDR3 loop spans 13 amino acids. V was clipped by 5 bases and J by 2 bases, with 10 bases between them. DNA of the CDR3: TGTGCCAGCAGCCCCACCGGCCCCTACGAGCAGTACTTC. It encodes CASSPTGPYEQYF.

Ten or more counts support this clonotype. The CDR3 loop is CASSFGPVYGYTF. The CDR3 coding sequence is TGTGCCAGCAGCTTTGGGCCAGTCTATGGCTACACCTTC. The chain combines TRBV5-6 with TRBJ1-2; D call uncertain. The CDR3 loop spans 13 amino acids. Trimming removed 2 bases from V and 4 bases from J, with 9 bases in between. Germline loops: CDR1 SGHDT, CDR2 YYEEEE.

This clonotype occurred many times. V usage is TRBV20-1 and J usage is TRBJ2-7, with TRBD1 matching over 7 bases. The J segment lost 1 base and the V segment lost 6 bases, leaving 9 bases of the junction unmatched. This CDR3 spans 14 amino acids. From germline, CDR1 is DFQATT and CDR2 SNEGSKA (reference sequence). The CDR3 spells CSARTPGGSYEQYF. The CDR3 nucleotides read TGCAGTGCCCGAACGCCAGGGGGATCCTACGAGCAGTACTTC.

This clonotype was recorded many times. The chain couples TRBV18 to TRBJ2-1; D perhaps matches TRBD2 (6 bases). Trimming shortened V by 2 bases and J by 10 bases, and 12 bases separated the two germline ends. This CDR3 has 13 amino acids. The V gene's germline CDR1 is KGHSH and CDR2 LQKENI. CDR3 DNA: TGTGCCAGCTCACCAGGGAGGCCCGCCGAGCAGTTCTTC. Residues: CASSPGRPAEQFF.

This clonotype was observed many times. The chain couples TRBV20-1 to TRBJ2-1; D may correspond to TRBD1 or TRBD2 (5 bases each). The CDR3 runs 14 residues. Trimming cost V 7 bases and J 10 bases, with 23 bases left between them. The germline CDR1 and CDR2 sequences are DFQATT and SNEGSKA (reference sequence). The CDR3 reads CSGGNRLSLEEQFF. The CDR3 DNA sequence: TGCAGTGGGGGGAATCGCCTTTCCCTAGAGGAGCAGTTCTTC.

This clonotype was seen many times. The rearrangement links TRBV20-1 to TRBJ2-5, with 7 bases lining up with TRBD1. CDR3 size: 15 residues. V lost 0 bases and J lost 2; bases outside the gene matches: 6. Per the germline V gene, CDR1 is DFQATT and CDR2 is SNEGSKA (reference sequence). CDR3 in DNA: TGCAGTGCTAGAGATCAGGGGACAGCACAAGAGACCCAGTACTTC. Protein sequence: CSARDQGTAQETQYF.

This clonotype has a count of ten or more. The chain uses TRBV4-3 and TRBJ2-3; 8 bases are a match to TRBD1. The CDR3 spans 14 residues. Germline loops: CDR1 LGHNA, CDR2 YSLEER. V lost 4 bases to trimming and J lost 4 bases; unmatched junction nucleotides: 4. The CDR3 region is CASSLGQGPDTQYF. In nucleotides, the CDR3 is TGCGCCAGCAGCCTTGGACAGGGCCCAGATACGCAGTATTTT.

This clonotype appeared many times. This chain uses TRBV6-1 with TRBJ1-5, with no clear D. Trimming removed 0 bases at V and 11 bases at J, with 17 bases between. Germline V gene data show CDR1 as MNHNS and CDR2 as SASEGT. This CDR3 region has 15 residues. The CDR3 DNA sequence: TGTGCCAGCAGTGAAGCGCTTTTTGGGATGGCAGCCCAGCATTTT. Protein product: CASSEALFGMAAQHF.

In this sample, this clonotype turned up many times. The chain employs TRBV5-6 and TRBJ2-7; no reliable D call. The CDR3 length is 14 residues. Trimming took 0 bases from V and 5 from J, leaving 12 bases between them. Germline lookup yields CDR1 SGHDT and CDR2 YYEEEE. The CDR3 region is CASSLAVRSNEQYF. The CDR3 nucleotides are TGTGCCAGCAGCTTGGCGGTCCGAAGCAACGAGCAGTACTTC. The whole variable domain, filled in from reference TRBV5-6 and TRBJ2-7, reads DAGVTQSPTHLIKTRGQQVTLRCSPKSGHDTVSWYQQALGQGPQFIFQYYEEEERQRGNFPDRFSGHQFPNYSSELNVNALLLGDSALYLCASSLAVRSNEQYFGPGTRLTVT.